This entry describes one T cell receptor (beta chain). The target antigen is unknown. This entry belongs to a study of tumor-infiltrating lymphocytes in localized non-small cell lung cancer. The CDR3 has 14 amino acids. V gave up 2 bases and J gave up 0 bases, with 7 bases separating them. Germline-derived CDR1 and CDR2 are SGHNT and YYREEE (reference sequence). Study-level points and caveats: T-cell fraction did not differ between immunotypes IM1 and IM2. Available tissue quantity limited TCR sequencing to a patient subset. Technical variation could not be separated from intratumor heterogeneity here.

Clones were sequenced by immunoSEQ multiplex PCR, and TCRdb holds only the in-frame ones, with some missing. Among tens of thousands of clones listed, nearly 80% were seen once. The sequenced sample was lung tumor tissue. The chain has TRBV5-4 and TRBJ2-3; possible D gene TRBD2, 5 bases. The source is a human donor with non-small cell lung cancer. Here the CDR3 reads CASSFRTSTDTQYF. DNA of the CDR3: TGTGCCAGCAGCTTTCGGACTAGCACAGATACGCAGTATTTT.